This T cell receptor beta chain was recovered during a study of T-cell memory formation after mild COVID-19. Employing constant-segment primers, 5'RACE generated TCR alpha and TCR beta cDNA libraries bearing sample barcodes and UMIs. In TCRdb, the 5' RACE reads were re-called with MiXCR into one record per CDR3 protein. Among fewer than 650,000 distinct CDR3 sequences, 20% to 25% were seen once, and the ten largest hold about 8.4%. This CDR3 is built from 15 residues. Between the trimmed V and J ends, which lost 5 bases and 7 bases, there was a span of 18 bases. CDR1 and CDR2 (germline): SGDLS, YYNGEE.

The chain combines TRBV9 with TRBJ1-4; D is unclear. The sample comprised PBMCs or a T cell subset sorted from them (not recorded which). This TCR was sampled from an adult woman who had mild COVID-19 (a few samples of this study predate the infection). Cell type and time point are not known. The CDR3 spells CASSAEAGLGEKLFF. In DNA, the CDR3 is TGTGCCAGCAGTGCCGAGGCTGGGCTGGGTGAAAAACTGTTTTTT.